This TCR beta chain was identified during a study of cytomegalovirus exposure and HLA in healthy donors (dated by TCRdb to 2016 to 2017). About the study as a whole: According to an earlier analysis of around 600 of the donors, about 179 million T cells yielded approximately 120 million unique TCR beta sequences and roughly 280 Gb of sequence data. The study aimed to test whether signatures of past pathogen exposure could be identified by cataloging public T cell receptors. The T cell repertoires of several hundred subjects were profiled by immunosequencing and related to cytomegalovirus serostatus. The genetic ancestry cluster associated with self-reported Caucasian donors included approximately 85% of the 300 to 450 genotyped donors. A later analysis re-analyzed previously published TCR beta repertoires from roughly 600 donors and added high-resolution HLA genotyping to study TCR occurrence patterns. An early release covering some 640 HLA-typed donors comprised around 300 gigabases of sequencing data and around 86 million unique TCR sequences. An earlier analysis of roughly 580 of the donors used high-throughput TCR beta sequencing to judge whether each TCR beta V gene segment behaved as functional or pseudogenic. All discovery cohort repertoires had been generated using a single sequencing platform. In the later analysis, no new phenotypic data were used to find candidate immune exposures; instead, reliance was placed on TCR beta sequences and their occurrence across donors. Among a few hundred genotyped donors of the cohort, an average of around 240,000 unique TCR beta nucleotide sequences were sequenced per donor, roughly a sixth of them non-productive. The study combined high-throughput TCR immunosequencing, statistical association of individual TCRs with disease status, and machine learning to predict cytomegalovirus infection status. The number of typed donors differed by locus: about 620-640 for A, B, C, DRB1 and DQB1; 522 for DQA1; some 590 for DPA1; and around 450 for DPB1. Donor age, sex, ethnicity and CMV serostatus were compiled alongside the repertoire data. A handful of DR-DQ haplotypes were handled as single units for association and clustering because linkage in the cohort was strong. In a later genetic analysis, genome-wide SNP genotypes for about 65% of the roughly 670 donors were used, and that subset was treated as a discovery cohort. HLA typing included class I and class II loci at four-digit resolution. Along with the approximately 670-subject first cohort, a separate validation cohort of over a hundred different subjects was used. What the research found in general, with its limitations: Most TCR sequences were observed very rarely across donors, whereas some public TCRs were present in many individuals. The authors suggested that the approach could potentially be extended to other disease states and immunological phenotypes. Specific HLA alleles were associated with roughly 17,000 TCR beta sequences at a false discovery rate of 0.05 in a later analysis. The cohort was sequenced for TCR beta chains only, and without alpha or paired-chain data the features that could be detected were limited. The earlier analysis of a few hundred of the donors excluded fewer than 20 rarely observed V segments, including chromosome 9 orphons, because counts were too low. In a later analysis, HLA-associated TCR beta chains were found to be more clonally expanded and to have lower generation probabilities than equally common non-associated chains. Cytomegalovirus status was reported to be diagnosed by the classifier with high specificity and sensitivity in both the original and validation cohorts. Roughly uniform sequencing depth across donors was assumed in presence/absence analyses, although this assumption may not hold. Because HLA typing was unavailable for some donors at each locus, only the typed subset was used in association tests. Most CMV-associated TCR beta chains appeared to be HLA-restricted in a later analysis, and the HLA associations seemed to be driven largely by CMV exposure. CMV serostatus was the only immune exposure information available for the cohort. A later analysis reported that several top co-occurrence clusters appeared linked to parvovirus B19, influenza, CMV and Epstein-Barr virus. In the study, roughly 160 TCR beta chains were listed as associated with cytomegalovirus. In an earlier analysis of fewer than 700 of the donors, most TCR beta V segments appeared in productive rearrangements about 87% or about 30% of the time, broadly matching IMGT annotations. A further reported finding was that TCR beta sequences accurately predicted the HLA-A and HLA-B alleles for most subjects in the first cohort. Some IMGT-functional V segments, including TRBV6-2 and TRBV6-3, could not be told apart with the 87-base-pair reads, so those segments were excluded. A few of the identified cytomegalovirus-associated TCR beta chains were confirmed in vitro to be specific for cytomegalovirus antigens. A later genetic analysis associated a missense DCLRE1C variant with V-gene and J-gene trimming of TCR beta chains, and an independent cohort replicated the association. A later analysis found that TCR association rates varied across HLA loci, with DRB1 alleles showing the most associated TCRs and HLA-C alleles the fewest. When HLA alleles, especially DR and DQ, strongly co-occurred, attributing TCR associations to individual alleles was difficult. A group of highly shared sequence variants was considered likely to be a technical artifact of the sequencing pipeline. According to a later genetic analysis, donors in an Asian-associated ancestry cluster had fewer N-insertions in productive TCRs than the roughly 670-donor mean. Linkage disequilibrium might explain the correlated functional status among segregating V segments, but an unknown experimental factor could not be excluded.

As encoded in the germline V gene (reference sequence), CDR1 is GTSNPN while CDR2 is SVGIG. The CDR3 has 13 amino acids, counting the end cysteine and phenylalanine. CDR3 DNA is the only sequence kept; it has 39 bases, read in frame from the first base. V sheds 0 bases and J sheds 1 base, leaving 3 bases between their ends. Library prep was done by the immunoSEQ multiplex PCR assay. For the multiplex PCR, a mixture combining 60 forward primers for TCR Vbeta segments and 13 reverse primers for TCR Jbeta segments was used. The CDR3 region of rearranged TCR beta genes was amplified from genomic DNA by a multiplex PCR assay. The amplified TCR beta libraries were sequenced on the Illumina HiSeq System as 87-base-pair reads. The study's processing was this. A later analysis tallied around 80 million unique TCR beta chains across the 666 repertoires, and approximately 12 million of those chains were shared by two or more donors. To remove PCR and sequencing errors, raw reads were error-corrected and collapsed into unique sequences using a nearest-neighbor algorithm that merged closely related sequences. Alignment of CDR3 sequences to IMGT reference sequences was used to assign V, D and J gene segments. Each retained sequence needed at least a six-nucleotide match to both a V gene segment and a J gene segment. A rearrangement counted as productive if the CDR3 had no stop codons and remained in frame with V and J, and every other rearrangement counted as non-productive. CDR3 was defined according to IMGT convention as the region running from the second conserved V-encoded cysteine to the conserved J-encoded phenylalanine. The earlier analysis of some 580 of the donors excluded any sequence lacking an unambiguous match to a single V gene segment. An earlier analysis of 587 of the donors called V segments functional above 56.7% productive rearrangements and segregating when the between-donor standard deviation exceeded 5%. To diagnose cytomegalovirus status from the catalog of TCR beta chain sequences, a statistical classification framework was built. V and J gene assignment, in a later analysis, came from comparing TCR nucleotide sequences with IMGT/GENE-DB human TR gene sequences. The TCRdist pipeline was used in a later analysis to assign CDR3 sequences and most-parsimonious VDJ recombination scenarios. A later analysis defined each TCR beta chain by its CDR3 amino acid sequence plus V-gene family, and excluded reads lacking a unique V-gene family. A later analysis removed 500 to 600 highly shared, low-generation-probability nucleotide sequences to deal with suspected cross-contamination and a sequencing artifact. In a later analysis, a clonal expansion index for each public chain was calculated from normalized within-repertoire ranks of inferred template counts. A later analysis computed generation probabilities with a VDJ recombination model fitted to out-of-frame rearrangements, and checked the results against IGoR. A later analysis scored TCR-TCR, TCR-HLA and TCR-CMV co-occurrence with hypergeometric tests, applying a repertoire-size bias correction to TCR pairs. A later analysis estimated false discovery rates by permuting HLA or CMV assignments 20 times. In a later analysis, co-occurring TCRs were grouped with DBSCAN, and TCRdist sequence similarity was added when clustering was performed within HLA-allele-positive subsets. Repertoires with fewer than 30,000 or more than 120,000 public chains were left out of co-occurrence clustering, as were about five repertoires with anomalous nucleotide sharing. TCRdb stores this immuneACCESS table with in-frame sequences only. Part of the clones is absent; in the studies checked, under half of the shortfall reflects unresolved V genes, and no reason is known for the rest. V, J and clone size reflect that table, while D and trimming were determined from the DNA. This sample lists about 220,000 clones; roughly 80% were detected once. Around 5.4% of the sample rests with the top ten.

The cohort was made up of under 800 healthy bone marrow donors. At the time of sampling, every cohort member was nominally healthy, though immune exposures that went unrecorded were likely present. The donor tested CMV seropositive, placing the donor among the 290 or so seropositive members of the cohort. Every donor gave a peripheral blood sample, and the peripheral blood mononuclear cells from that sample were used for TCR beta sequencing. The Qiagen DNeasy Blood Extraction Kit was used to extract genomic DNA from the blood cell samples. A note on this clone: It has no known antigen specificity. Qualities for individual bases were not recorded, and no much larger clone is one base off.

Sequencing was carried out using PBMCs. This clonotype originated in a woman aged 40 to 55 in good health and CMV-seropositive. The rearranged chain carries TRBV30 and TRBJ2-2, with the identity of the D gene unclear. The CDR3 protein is CAWSVQNTGELFF. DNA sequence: TGTGCCTGGAGTGTACAGAACACCGGGGAGCTGTTTTTT.